This T cell receptor beta chain originates from a study of T cell responses to AZD1222 COVID-19 vaccine. Note on this clone: The target antigen is unknown.

General study points: CD4 TCRs linked to vaccination spanned spike, dominating at 160-218 and 743-854.

The method was immunoSEQ multiplex PCR; TCRdb's version includes in-frame clones alone and lacks a portion of them. The sample lists some 120,000 clones, about 90% occurring once. The ends were cut back, 2 bases at V and 4 bases at J, with 7 bases in the middle. Germline V gene sequence: CDR1 SGHDT, CDR2 YYEEEE. The CDR3 sequence is 13 residues long. This clonotype was obtained from an adult in good health. Sequencing used peripheral blood, obtained on day 0 of AZD1222 vaccination. The gene calls are TRBV5-6 and TRBJ2-1; D is uncertain. The CDR3 DNA reads as TGTGCCAGCAGCTTTGGCCGGTACAATGAGCAGTTCTTC. Protein: CASSFGRYNEQFF.